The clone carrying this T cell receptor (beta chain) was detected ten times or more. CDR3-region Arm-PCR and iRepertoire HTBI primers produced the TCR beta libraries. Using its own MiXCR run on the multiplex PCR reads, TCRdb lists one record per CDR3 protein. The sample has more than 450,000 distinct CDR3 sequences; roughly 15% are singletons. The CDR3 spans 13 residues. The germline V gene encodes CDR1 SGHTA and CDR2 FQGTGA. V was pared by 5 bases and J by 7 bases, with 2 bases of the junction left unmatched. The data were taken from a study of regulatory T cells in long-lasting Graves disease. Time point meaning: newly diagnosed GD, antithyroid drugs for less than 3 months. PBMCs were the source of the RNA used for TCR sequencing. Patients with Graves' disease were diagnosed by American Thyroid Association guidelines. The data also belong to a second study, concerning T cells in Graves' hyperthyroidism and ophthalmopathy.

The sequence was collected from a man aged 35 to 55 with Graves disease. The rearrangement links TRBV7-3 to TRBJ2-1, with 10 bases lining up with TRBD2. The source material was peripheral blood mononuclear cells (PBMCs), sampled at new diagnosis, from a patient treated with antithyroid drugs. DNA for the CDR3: TGTGCCAGCAGCATGACTAGCGGGAATGAGCAGTTCTTC. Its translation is CASSMTSGNEQFF.